The rows below give T cell receptor beta chains drawn from one sample of a study of shared clonotypes between healthy human individuals. The repertoire was sequenced with immunoSEQ multiplex PCR; TCRdb's copy has only in-frame clones and lacks some. In the table there are about 500,000 clones, around 77% of which are singletons. The sample consisted of PBMCs. The source is a middle-aged woman in good health. Some clones in this sample may be carry-over from other donors' samples. CDR3s leave out the opening cysteine and the closing phenylalanine or tryptophan. The D gene is left open where the match is weak.

>TRBV14|TRBJ2-1|NA
ASSQSRGNEQF
>TRBV29-1|TRBJ2-5|TRBD1
SVVTGLETQY
>TRBV19|TRBJ2-7|TRBD1
ASSIEGAEYEQY
>TRBV11-2|TRBJ2-1|NA
ASSFPPGRGGEQF
>TRBV2|TRBJ2-3|NA
ASSPADSHFTDTQY
>TRBV9|TRBJ2-3|TRBD2
ASSGTSGSDTQY
>TRBV5-6|TRBJ2-7|NA
ASIDGRSYEQY
>TRBV30|TRBJ1-4|TRBD1
AWSRQGAVG
>TRBV7-6|TRBJ2-7|NA
ASSRGGPRGSEQY
>TRBV7-3|TRBJ1-5|NA
ASSPAGGQPQH
>TRBV7-2|TRBJ2-5|TRBD2
ASSPSGTSGRFETQY
>TRBV7-9|TRBJ2-7|TRBD2
ASSAGRVSSYEQY
>TRBV6-5|TRBJ2-7|TRBD1
ASSYREQGTYEQY
>TRBV7-2|TRBJ2-7|TRBD2
ASRVSGVYEQY
>TRBV2|TRBJ2-1|NA
ASSDEGAYNEQF
>TRBV5-8|TRBJ2-7|TRBD2
ASSWGLAGGDEQY
>TRBV28|TRBJ1-4|TRBD1
ASRQGGRKLF
>TRBV7-3|TRBJ2-3|TRBD2
ASSPLAGGSTDTQY
>TRBV28|TRBJ2-2|NA
ASSLGTNTGELF
>TRBV6-1|TRBJ2-1|TRBD2
ASSDPGTSGHYSYNEQF
>TRBV27|TRBJ2-2|TRBD2
ASSLLREMNTGELF
>TRBV6-1|TRBJ2-7|NA
ASSTDEGFEQY
>TRBV9|TRBJ2-2|NA
ASSVGAGANTGELF
>TRBV30|TRBJ2-1|TRBD2
AWSGAGGPFEQF
>TRBV15|TRBJ1-5|NA
ATSPTGAQPQH
>TRBV4-1|TRBJ1-2|NA
ASSQQDYNYGYT
>TRBV4-1|TRBJ1-4|NA
ASSPEAGFVTSEKLF
>TRBV10-1|TRBJ2-3|NA
ASSESISTDTQY
>TRBV30|TRBJ2-1|NA
AWITGYEQF
>TRBV5-1|TRBJ1-4|TRBD1
ASSFRQGTNEKLF
>TRBV29-1|TRBJ2-5|NA
SVDRALQETQY
>TRBV9|TRBJ2-3|TRBD2
ASSVTSGRLDTQY
>TRBV2|TRBJ2-7|TRBD2
ASSVAGTSSYEQY
>TRBV6-5|TRBJ2-2|NA
ASNLYRANTGELF
>TRBV25-1|TRBJ1-4|NA
ASSESEGGNEKLF
>TRBV28|TRBJ1-5|NA
ASSLLGTRQPQH
>TRBV14|TRBJ1-1|TRBD1
ASSQVYRGRGNTEAF
>TRBV27|TRBJ2-5|NA
ASSLRGAETQY
>TRBV6-5|TRBJ2-1|NA
ASTVAAGEQF
>TRBV27|TRBJ2-7|TRBD2
ASRLAGGTCEQY
>TRBV28|TRBJ1-1|NA
ASSSPPQYTEAF
>TRBV19|TRBJ1-5|TRBD1
ASSPRQGGNQPQH
>TRBV28|TRBJ2-4|TRBD2
ASSFGGNRAKNIQY
>TRBV27|TRBJ1-5|TRBD1
ASQTTQGQGSQPQH
>TRBV28|TRBJ1-1|TRBD1
ATSQGVLTEAF
>TRBV10-3|TRBJ1-1|TRBD1
AISESTGRNTEAF
>TRBV18|TRBJ2-1|NA
ASSPLTEGEQF
>TRBV19|TRBJ1-1|TRBD1
ASSIDLFDRVNTEAF
>TRBV21-1|TRBJ1-5|NA
ASSKVIGGQGDNQPQH
>TRBV7-2|TRBJ2-3|TRBD2
ASSQSGSADTQY
>TRBV6-5|TRBJ2-1|NA
ASSPSRSYNEQF
>TRBV7-9|TRBJ2-1|NA
ASSLGGLFSEQF
>TRBV28|TRBJ1-5|TRBD1
ASAVLGQGGNQPQH
>TRBV7-9|TRBJ1-3|NA
ASSFAPGNTIY